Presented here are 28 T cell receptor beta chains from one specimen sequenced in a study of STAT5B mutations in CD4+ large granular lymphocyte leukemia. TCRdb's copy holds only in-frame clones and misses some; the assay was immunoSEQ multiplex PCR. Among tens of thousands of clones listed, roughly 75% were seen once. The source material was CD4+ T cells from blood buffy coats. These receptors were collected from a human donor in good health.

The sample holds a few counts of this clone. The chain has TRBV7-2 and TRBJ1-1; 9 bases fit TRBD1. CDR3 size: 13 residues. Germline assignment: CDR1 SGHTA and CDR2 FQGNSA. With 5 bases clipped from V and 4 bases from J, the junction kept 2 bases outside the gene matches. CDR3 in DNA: TGTGCCAGCAGCCGGGACAGGGCCACTGAAGCTTTCTTT. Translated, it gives CASSRDRATEAFF.

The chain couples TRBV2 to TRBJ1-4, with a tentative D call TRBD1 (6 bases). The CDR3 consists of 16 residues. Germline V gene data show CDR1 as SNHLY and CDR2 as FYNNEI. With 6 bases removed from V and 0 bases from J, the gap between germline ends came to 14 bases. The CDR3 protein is CASSPDRITTNEKLFF. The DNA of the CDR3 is TGTGCCAGCAGCCCTGACAGGATTACAACTAATGAAAAACTGTTTTTT.

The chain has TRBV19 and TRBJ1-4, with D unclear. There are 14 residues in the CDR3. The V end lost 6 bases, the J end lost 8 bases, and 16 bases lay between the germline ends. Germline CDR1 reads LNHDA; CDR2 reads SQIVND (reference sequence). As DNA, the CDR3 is TGTGCCAGTAGCCCCGTAGGAGGCGGCGAAAAACTGTTTTTT. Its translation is CASSPVGGGEKLFF.

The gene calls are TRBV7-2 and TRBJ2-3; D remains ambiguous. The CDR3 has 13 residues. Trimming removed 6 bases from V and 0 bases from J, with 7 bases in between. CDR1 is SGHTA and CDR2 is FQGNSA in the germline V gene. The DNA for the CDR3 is TGTGCCAGCAGGAAGACTAGCACAGATACGCAGTATTTT. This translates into CASRKTSTDTQYF.

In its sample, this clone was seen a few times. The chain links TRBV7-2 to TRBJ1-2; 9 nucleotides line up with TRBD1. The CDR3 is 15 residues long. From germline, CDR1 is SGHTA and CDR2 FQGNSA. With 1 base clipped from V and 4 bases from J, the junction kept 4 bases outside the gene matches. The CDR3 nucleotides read TGTGCCAGCAGCTTAGACAGGGGGCGCTCCTATGGCTACACCTTC. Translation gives CASSLDRGRSYGYTF. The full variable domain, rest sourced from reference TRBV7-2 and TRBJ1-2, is GAGVSQSPSNKVTEKGKDVELRCDPISGHTALYWYRQSLGQGLEFLIYFQGNSAPDKSGLPSDRFSAERTGGSVSTLTIQRTQQEDSAVYLCASSLDRGRSYGYTFGSGTRLTVV.

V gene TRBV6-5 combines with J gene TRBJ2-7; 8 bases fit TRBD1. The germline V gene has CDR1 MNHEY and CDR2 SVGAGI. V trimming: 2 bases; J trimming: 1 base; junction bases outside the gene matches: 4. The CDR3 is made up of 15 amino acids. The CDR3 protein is CASSYGTGISYEQYF. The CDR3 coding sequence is TGTGCCAGCAGTTACGGGACAGGAATTTCCTACGAGCAGTACTTC.

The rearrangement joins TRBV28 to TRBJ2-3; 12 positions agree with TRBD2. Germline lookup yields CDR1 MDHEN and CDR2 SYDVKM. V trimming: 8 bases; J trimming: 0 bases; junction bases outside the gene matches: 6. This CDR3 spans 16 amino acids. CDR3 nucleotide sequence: TGTGCCAGCGGTGTTGGGACTAGCGGGAGCACAGATACGCAGTATTTT. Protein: CASGVGTSGSTDTQYF.

CDR3 nucleotide sequence: TGTGCCATCAGTGAGTATAAGGACTCGCCATACGAGCAGTACTTC. It codes for CAISEYKDSPYEQYF. The chain joins TRBV10-3 to TRBJ2-7; the D gene is possibly TRBD2 (5 bases). The CDR3 consists of 15 residues. V was shortened by 1 base and J by 4 bases, with 14 bases between the two germline ends. Germline CDR1 is ENHRY and CDR2 is SYGVKD.

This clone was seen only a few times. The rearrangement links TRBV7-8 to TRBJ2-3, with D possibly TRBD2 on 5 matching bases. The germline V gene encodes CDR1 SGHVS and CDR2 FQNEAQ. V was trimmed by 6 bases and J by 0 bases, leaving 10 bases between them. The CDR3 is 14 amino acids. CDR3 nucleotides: TGTGCCAGCAGAGAGGGCGGGAGCACAGATACGCAGTATTTT. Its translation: CASREGGSTDTQYF.

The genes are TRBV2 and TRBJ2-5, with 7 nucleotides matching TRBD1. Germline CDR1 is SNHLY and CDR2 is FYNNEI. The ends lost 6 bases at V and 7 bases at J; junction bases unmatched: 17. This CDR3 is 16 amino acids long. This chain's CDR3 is CASRKDRPSGGRTQYF. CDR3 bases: TGTGCCAGCAGGAAGGACAGGCCCAGTGGGGGACGGACCCAGTACTTC.

CDR3 amino acids: CASRPGLAGVNEQFF. The DNA of the CDR3 is TGTGCCAGCAGGCCGGGACTAGCGGGAGTCAATGAGCAGTTCTTC. The chain carries TRBV11-2 and TRBJ2-1; 14 nucleotides match TRBD2. Trimming cost V 6 bases and J 6 bases; bases outside gene matches: 4. This CDR3 contains 15 residues. The germline V gene encodes CDR1 SGHAT and CDR2 FQNNGV. Full variable domain (outside the CDR3, taken from reference TRBV11-2 and TRBJ2-1): EAGVAQSPRYKIIEKRQSVAFWCNPISGHATLYWYQQILGQGPKLLIQFQNNGVVDDSQLPKDRFSAERLKGVDSTLKIQPAKLEDSAVYLCASRPGLAGVNEQFFGPGTRLTVL.

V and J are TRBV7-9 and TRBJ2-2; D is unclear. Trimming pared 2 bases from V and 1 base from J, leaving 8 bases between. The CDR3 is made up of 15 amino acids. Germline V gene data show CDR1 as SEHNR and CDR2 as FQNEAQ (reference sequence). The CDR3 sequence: CASSLWAGNTGELFF. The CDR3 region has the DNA TGTGCCAGCAGCTTATGGGCAGGGAACACCGGGGAGCTGTTTTTT.

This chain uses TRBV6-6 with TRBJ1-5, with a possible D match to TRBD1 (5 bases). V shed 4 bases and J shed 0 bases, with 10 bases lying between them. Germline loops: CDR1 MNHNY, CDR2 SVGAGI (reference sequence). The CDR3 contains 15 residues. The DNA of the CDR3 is TGTGCCAGCAGTTTGCAGGGTCGTAGCAATCAGCCCCAGCATTTT. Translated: CASSLQGRSNQPQHF.

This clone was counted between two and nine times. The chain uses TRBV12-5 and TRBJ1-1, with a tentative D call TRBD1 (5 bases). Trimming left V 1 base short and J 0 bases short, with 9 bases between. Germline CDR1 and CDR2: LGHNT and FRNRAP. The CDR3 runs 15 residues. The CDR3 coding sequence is TGTGCTAGTGGTTTGGGGGGCAGCCTGAACACTGAAGCTTTCTTT. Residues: CASGLGGSLNTEAFF. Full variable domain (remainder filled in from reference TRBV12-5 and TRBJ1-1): DARVTQTPRHKVTEMGQEVTMRCQPILGHNTVFWYRQTMMQGLELLAYFRNRAPLDDSGMPKDRFSAEMPDATLATLKIQPSEPRDSAVYFCASGLGGSLNTEAFFGQGTRLTVV.

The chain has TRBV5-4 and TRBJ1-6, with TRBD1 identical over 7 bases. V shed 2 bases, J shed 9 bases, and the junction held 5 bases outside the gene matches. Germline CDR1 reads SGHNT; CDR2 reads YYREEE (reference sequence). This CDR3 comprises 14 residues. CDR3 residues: CASSFGGGGSPLHF. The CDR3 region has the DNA TGTGCCAGCAGCTTCGGAGGGGGCGGTTCACCCCTCCACTTT.

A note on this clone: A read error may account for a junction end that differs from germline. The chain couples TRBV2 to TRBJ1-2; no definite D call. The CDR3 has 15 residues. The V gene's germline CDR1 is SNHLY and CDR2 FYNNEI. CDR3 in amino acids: CASSASGSTKYGYTF. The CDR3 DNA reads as TGTGCCAGCAGTGCGAGTGGTTCCACTAAATATGGCTACACCTTC.

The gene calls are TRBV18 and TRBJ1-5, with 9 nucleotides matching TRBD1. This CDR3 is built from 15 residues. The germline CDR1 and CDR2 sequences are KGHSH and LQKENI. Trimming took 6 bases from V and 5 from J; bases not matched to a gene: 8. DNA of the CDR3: TGTGCCAGCTCTCCCCGGGACAGGGAAGATCAGCCCCAGCATTTT. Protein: CASSPRDREDQPQHF. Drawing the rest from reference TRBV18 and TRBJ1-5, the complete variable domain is NAGVMQNPRHLVRRRGQEARLRCSPMKGHSHVYWYRQLPEEGLKFMVYLQKENIIDESGMPKERFSAEFPKEGPSILRIQQVVRGDSAAYFCASSPRDREDQPQHFGDGTRLSIL.

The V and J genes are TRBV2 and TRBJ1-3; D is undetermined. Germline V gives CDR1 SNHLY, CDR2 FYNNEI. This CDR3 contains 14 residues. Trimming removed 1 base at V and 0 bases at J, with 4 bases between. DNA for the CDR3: TGTGCCAGCAGTGAAGGGCCCTCTGGAAACACCATATATTTT. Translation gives CASSEGPSGNTIYF.

For the CDR3, the DNA is TGTGCCAGCAGGGACCGCCGCTCCTACAATGAGCAGTTCTTC. Protein product: CASRDRRSYNEQFF. The chain links TRBV6-5 to TRBJ2-1, with D unclear. The CDR3 totals 14 residues. V lost 6 bases to trimming and J lost 0 bases, with 9 bases between them. Germline V gene sequence: CDR1 MNHEY, CDR2 SVGAGI.

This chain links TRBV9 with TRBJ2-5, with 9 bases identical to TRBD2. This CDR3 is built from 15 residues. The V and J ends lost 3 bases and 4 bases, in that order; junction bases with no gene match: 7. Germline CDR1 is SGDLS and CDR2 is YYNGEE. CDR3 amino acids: CASSATGLARETQYF. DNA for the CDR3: TGTGCCAGCAGCGCAACCGGACTAGCGAGAGAGACCCAGTACTTC.

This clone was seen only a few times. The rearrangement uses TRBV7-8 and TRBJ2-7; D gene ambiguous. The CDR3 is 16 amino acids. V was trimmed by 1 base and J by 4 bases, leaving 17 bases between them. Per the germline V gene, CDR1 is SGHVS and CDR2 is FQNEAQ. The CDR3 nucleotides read TGTGCCAGCAGCTTAGGGGTCAAGAGCAAAGGGTACGAGCAGTACTTC. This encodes CASSLGVKSKGYEQYF.

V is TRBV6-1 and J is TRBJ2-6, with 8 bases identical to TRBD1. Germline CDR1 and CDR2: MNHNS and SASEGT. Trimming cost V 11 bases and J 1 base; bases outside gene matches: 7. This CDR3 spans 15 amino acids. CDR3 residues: CASGQGMSGANVLTF. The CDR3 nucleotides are TGTGCCTCAGGACAGGGTATGTCTGGGGCCAACGTCCTGACTTTC.

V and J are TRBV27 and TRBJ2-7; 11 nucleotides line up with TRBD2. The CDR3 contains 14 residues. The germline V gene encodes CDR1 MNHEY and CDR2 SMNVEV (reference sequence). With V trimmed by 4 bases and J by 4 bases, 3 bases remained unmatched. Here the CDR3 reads CASSSGTSGYEQYF. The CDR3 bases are TGTGCCAGCAGTTCCGGGACTAGCGGTTACGAGCAGTACTTC.

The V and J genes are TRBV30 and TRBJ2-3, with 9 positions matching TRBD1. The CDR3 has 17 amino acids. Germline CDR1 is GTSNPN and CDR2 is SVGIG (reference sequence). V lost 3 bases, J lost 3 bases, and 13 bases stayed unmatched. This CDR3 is CAWRGRLRDRVTDTQYF. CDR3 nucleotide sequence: TGTGCCTGGAGAGGACGCCTCCGGGACAGGGTGACAGATACGCAGTATTTT.

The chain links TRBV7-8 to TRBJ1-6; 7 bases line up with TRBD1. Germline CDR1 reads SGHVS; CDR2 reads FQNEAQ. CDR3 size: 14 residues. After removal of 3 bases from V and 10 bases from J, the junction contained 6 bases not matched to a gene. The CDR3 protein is CASSFDRVRSPLHF. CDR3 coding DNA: TGTGCCAGCAGCTTCGACAGGGTCAGGTCACCCCTCCACTTT.

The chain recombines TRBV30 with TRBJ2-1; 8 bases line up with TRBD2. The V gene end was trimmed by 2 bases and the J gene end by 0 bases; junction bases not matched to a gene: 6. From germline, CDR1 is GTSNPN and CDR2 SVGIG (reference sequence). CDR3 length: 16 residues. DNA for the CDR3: TGTGCCTGGAGTCTAGCGGGTGGGAGCTCCTACAATGAGCAGTTCTTC. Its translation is CAWSLAGGSSYNEQFF.

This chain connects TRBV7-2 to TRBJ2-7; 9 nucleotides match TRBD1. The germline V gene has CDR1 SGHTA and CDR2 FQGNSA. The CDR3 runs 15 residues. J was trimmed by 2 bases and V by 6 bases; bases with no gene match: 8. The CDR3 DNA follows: TGTGCCAGCAGATACAACAGGGGGCAGGCCTACGAGCAGTACTTC. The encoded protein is CASRYNRGQAYEQYF. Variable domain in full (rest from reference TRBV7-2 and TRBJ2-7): GAGVSQSPSNKVTEKGKDVELRCDPISGHTALYWYRQSLGQGLEFLIYFQGNSAPDKSGLPSDRFSAERTGGSVSTLTIQRTQQEDSAVYLCASRYNRGQAYEQYFGPGTRLTVT.

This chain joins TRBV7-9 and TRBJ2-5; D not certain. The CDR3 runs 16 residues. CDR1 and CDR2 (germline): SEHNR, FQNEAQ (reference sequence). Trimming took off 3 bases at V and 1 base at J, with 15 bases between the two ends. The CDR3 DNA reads TGTGCCAGCAGCTTCCTTGAGGTAAAGGGCCAAGAGACCCAGTACTTC. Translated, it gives CASSFLEVKGQETQYF.